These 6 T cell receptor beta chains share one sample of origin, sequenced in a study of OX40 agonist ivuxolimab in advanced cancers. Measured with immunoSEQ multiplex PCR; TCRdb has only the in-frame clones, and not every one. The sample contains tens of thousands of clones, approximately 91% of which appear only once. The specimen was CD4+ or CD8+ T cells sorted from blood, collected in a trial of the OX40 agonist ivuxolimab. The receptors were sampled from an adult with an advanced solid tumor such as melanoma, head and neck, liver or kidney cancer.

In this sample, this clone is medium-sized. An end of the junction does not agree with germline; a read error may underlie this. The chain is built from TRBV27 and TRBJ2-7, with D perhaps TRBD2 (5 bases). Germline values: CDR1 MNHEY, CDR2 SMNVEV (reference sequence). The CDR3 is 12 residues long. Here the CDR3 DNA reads TGTGCCAGCAGCCAACACCAGCGGCAGTTATTCTTC. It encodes CASSQHQRQLFF.

The DNA of the CDR3 is TGTGCCAGCAGCTTAGGGACTAGCGGGACGGGCACAGATACGCAGTATTTT. Protein product: CASSLGTSGTGTDTQYF. The V and J genes are TRBV13 and TRBJ2-3; 11 nucleotides match TRBD2. The CDR3 consists of 17 residues. The germline gives CDR1 PRHDT, CDR2 FYEKMQ (reference sequence). With V trimmed by 0 bases and J by 1 base, 3 bases remained unmatched.

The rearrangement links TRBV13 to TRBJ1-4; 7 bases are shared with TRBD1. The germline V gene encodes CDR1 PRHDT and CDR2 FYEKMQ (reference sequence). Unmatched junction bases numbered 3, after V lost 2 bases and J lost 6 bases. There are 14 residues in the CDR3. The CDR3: CASSLPGGYEKLFF. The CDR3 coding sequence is TGTGCCAGCAGCTTACCAGGGGGGTATGAAAAACTGTTTTTT.

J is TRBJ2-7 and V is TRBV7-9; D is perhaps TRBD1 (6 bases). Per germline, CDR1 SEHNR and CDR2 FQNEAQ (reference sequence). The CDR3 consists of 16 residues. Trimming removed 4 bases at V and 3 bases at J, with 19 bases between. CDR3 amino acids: CASSSTTGRRVYEQYF. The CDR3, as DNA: TGTGCCAGCAGCTCCACAACAGGGAGAAGGGTCTACGAGCAGTACTTC. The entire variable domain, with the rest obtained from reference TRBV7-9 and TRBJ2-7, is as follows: DTGVSQNPRHKITKRGQNVTFRCDPISEHNRLYWYRQTLGQGPEFLTYFQNEAQLEKSRLLSDRFSAERPKGSFSTLEIQRTEQGDSAMYLCASSSTTGRRVYEQYFGPGTRLTVT.

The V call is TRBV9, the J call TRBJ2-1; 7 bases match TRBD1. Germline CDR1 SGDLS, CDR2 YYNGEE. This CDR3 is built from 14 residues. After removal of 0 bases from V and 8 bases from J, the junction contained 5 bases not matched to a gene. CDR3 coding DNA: TGTGCCAGCAGCGTAGAGGGGGCGCGGGATGAGCAGTTCTTC. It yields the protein CASSVEGARDEQFF.

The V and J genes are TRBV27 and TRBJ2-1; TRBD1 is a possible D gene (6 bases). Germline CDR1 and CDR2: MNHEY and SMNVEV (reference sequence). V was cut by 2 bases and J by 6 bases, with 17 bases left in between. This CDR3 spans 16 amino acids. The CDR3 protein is CASSLDLGTLSNEQFF. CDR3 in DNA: TGTGCCAGCAGTTTAGATCTGGGGACACTGAGCAATGAGCAGTTCTTC.